The 7 T cell receptor beta chains in this list originate from one sample, sequenced in a study of neurological immune-mediated disorders. TCRdb recomputed calls from the 5' RACE reads with MiXCR, one row per CDR3 protein. The data show 30,000 to 45,000 distinct CDR3 sequences, with around a tenth seen just once and 3% to 4% held by the top ten. The sequencing input was CD4+ T cells from blood. These receptors all stem from a woman in her twenties or thirties with HTLV-1-associated myelopathy (HAM/TSP).

The chain carries TRBV30 and TRBJ2-2; TRBD2 matches at 13 bases. This CDR3 contains 16 residues. V lost 0 bases, J lost 8 bases, and 6 bases stayed unmatched. The germline V gene encodes CDR1 GTSNPN and CDR2 SVGIG (reference sequence). CDR3 DNA: TGTGCCTGGAGTGTACGACTAGCGGGGGGTTCAGGGGAGCTGTTTTTT. Translated: CAWSVRLAGGSGELFF.

Note on this clonotype: The junction departs from the called germline gene at one end, perhaps through a read error. This chain joins TRBV14 and TRBJ2-6; no reliable D call. CDR1 SGHDN and CDR2 FVKESK come from the germline V gene. The CDR3 runs to 14 residues. CDR3 amino acids: CASNQSSGANVLTF. The CDR3 DNA follows: TGTGCCAGCAACCAATCATCTGGGGCCAACGTCCTGACTTTC.

This clonotype was seen repeatedly, ten times or more. The rearrangement joins TRBV7-2 to TRBJ2-1, with D possibly being TRBD2 (5 bases). CDR3 length: 14 amino acids. V lost 2 bases, J lost 0 bases, and 5 bases lay in between. The germline gives CDR1 SGHTA, CDR2 FQGNSA. The CDR3 nucleotides are TGTGCCAGCAGCTTACGGGGCTCCTACAATGAGCAGTTCTTC. Translated, it gives CASSLRGSYNEQFF.

In its sample, this clonotype is medium-sized. The genes are TRBV6-5 and TRBJ2-2; D not resolved. Germline assignment: CDR1 MNHEY and CDR2 SVGAGI. V was cut by 6 bases and J by 1 base, with 6 bases left in between. CDR3 length: 13 amino acids. The CDR3 bases are TGTGCCAGCAGCCCACGGAACACCGGGGAGCTGTTTTTT. It codes for CASSPRNTGELFF.

The V and J genes are TRBV12-3 or TRBV12-4 and TRBJ1-1; unclear D gene. The V and J ends lost 5 bases and 7 bases respectively, with 17 bases between them. The length of the CDR3 is 14 residues. In DNA, the CDR3 is TGTGCCAGCAGTAGGCGCCCCAGGATCGATGAAGCTTTCTTT. Protein sequence: CASSRRPRIDEAFF.

This clonotype appeared many times. The chain combines TRBV12-3 or TRBV12-4 with TRBJ2-2; 7 positions agree with TRBD2. CDR3 length: 15 residues. The V and J ends lost 6 bases and 3 bases, in that order; junction bases with no gene match: 7. The CDR3 nucleotides read TGTGCCAGCAGAGCCTCGGGAGGCCACACCGGGGAGCTGTTTTTT. It codes for CASRASGGHTGELFF.

This clonotype was found many times. This sequence joins TRBV5-1 and TRBJ2-3, with 9 bases identical to TRBD1. The germline V gene encodes CDR1 SGHRS and CDR2 YFSETQ. V lost 5 bases to trimming and J lost 3 bases; unmatched junction nucleotides: 4. The CDR3 consists of 14 residues. The CDR3 spells CASRVTGGTDTQYF. In DNA, the CDR3 is TGCGCCAGCAGAGTGACAGGGGGGACAGATACGCAGTATTTT.